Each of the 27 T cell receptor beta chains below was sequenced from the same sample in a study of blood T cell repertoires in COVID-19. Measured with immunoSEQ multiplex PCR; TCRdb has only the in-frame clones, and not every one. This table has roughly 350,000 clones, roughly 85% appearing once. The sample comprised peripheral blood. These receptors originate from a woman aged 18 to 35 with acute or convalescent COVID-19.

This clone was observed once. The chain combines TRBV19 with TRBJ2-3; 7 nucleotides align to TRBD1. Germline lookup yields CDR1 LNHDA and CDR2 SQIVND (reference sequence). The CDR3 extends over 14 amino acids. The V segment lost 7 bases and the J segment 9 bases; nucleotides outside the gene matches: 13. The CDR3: CASTEQGNVGTQYF. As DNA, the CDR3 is TGTGCCAGTACCGAACAGGGGAACGTCGGCACGCAGTATTTT.

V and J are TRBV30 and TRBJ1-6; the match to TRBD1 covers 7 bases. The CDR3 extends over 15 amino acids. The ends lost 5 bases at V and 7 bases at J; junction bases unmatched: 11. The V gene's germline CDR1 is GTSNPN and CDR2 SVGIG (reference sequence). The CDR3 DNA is TGTGCCTGGGTAGACAGGGTGAGTTTAAATTCACCCCTCCACTTT. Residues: CAWVDRVSLNSPLHF. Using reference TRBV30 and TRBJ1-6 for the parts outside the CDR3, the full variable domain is SQTIHQWPATLVQPVGSPLSLECTVEGTSNPNLYWYRQAAGRGLQLLFYSVGIGQISSEVPQNLSASRPQDRQFILSSKKLLLSDSGFYLCAWVDRVSLNSPLHFGNGTRLTVT.

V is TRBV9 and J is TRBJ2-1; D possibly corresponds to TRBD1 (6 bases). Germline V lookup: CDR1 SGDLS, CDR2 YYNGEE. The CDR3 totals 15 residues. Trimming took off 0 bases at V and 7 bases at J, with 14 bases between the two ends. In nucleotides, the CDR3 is TGTGCCAGCAGCGTAGGGGCAGGGGATAGGAATGAGCAGTTCTTC. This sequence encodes CASSVGAGDRNEQFF.

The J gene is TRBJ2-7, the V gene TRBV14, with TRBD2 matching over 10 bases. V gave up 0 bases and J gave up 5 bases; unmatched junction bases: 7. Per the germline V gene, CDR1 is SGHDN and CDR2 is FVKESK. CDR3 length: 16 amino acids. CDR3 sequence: CASSQDASSGRNEQYF. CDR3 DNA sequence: TGTGCCAGCAGCCAAGATGCGTCTAGCGGGAGAAACGAGCAGTACTTC.

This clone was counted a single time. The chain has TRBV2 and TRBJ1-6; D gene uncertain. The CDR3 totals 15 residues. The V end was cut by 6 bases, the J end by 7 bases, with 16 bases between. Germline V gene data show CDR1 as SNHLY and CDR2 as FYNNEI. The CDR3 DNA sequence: TGTGCCAGCAGAGGAGGGTCCTCTCGGAATTCACCCCTCCACTTT. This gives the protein CASRGGSSRNSPLHF.

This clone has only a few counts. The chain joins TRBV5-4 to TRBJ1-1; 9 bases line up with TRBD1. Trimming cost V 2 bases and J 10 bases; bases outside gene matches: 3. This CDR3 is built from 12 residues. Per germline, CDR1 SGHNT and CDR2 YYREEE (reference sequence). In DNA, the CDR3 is TGTGCCAGCAGCTTCGGGACAGGGTTAGCTTTCTTT. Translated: CASSFGTGLAFF.

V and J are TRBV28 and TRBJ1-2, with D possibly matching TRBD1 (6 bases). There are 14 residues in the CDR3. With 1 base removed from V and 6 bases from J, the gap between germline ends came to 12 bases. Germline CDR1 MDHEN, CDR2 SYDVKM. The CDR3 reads CASSLLRGQDGYTF. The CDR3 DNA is TGTGCCAGCAGTTTATTGCGGGGGCAGGATGGCTACACCTTC.

The CDR3 nucleotides read TGTGCCAGCAGTTTATCCCCGCGCGGGGAGCTGTTTTTT. It specifies CASSLSPRGELFF. This chain uses TRBV27 with TRBJ2-2; D not certain. V lost 0 bases to trimming and J lost 7 bases, with 6 bases between them. This CDR3 spans 13 amino acids. Germline V lookup: CDR1 MNHEY, CDR2 SMNVEV (reference sequence).

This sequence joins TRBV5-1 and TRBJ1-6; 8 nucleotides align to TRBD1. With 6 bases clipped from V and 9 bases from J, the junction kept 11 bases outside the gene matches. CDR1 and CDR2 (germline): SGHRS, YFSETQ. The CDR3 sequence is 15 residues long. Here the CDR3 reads CASTPTTGVGSPLHF. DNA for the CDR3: TGCGCCAGCACCCCCACGACAGGGGTGGGTTCACCCCTCCACTTT.

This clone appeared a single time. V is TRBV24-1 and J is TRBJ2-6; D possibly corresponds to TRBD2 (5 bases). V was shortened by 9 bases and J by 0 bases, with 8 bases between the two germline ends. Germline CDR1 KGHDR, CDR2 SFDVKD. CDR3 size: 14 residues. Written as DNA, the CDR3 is TGTGCCACCCGAGCGGCCTCTGGGGCCAACGTCCTGACTTTC. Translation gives CATRAASGANVLTF.

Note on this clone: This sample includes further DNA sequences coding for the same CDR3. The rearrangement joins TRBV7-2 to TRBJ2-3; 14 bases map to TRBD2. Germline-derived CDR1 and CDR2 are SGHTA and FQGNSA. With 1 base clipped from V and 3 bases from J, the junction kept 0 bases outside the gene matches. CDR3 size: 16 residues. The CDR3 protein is CASSLGLAGGTDTQYF. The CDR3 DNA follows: TGTGCCAGCAGCTTAGGACTAGCGGGGGGGACAGATACGCAGTATTTT.

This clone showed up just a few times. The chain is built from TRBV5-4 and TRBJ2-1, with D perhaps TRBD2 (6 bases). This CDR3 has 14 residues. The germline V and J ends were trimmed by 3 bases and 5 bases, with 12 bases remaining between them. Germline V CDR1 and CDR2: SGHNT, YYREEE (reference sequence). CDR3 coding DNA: TGTGCCAGCAGCTCCCTCGGGAGAAACAATGAGCAGTTCTTC. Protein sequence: CASSSLGRNNEQFF.

CDR3 nucleotides: TGTGCCAGCAGCGTAGCGGGCGGGGAAAAACTGTTTTTT. This sequence encodes CASSVAGGEKLFF. This sequence joins TRBV9 and TRBJ1-4, with D hard to call. The CDR3 is 13 residues long. Deletions cut 0 bases from V and 8 bases from J, with 8 bases between. CDR1 is SGDLS and CDR2 is YYNGEE in the germline V gene.

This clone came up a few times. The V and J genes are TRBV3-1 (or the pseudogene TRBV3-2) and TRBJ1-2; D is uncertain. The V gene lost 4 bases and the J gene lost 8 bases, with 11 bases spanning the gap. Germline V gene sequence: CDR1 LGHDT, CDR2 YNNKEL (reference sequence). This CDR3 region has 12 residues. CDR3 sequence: CASSPRPGGYTF. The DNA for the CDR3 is TGTGCCAGCAGCCCCAGGCCGGGAGGCTACACCTTC.

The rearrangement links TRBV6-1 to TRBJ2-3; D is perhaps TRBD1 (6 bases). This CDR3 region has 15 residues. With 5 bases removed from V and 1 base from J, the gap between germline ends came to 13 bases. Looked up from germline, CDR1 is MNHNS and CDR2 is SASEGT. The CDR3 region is CASSPPAGGTDTQYF. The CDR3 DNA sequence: TGTGCCAGCAGTCCCCCGGCAGGGGGCACAGATACGCAGTATTTT.

The CDR3 DNA sequence: TGTGCCAGCAACCCCGGTGGTGACTATGGCTACACCTTC. Residues: CASNPGGDYGYTF. This chain joins TRBV6-6 and TRBJ1-2; D remains unclear. Deletions cut 7 bases from V and 3 bases from J, with 12 bases between. From germline, CDR1 is MNHNY and CDR2 SVGAGI (reference sequence). The CDR3 loop spans 13 amino acids.

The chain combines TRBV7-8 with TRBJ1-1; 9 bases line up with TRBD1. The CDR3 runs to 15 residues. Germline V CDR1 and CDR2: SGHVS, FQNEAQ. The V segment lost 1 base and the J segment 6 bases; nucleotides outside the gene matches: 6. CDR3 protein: CASSLGDRVASEAFF. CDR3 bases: TGTGCCAGCAGCTTAGGGGACAGGGTGGCGTCTGAAGCTTTCTTT.

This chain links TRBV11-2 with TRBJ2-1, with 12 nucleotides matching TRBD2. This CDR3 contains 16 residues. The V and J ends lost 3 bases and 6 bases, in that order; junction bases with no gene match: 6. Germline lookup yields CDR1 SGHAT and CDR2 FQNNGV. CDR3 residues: CASSFLAGGTVNEQFF. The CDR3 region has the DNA TGTGCCAGCAGCTTTCTAGCGGGAGGGACCGTCAATGAGCAGTTCTTC.

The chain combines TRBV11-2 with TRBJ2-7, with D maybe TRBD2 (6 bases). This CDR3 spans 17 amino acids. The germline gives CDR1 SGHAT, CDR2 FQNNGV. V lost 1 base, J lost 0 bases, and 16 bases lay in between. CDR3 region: CASSLAVGDWLSYEQYF. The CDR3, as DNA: TGTGCCAGCAGCTTAGCCGTTGGGGACTGGCTCTCCTACGAGCAGTACTTC.

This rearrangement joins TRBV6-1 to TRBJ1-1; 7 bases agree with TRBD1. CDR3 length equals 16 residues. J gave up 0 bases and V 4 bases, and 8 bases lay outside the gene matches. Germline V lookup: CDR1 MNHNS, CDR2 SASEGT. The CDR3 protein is CASSAGGNRMNTEAFF. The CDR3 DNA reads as TGTGCCAGCAGTGCAGGGGGGAATCGGATGAACACTGAAGCTTTCTTT.

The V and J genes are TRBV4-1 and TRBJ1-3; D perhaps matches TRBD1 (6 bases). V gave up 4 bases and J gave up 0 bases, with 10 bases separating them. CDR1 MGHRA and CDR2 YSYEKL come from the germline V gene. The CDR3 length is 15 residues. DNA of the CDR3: TGCGCCAGCAGCCTGAGGACAGCCTCTGGAAACACCATATATTTT. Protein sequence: CASSLRTASGNTIYF.

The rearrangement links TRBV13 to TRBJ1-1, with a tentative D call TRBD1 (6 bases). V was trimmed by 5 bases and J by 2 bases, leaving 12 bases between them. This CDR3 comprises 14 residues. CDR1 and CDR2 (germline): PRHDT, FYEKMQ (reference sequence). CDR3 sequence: CASSHGTPNTEAFF. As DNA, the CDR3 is TGTGCCAGCAGCCACGGGACACCAAACACTGAAGCTTTCTTT.

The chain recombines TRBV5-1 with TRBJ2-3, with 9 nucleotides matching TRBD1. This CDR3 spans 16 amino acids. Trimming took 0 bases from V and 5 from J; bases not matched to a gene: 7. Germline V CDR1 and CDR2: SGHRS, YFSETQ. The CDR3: CASSLAGGQGLDTQYF. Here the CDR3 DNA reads TGCGCCAGCAGCTTGGCCGGGGGACAGGGTTTAGATACGCAGTATTTT.

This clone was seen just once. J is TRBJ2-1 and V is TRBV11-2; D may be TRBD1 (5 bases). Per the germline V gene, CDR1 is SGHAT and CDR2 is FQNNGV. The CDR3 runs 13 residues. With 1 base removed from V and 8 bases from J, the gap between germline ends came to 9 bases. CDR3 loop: CASSLGGYYEQFF. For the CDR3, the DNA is TGTGCCAGCAGCTTAGGGGGCTATTATGAGCAGTTCTTC.

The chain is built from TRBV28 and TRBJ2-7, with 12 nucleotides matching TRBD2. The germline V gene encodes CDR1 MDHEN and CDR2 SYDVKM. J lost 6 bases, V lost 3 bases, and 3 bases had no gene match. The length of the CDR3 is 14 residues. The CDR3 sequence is CASSLTSGSLEQYF. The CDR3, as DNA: TGTGCCAGCAGTTTGACTAGCGGGAGTCTCGAGCAGTACTTC.

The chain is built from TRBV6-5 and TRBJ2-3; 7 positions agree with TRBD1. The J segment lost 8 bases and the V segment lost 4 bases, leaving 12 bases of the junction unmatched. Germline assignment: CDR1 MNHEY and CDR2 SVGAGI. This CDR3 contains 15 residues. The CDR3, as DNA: TGTGCCAGCAGTTCTGGGGCAGGGGGTAGCGTTACGCAGTATTTT. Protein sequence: CASSSGAGGSVTQYF.

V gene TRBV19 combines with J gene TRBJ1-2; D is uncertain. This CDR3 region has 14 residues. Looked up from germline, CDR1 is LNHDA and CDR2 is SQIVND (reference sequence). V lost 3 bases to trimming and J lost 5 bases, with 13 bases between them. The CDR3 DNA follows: TGTGCCAGTAGTATCGCCCCGCTCCAGTATGGCTACACCTTC. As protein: CASSIAPLQYGYTF. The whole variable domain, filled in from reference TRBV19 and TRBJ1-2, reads DGGITQSPKYLFRKEGQNVTLSCEQNLNHDAMYWYRQDPGQGLRLIYYSQIVNDFQKGDIAEGYSVSREKKESFPLTVTSAQKNPTAFYLCASSIAPLQYGYTFGSGTRLTVV.